This entry features one T cell receptor beta chain sequence. The sample is drawn from a study of blood T cell repertoires in COVID-19. Study overall: Researchers got acute and convalescent COVID-19 samples from the United States, Italy and Spain. Nucleic acid was either cDNA or gDNA, and it came from T cells, B-cell-depleted T cells, or PBMCs.

In the study's own analysis: It was from reference gene primer amplification that nucleated cell counts were estimated. Assay used: immunoSEQ multiplex PCR; TCRdb lists only in-frame clones, some missing. V, J and clone size derive from that table, while D and trimming were established from the DNA sequence. Altogether 97,000 or so clones are present, just under 95% being singletons, with the ten largest covering under 2%. V dropped 5 bases and J dropped 2 bases, with 15 bases sitting between them. The CDR3 loop spans 15 amino acids. CDR1 and CDR2 (germline): MNHEY, SVGAGI. Seattle-derived patients entered the study during active infection and were followed longitudinally.

The sequenced sample was peripheral blood. The sequence came from a woman aged 45-65 years with COVID-19, enrolled during active disease. This rearrangement joins TRBV6-5 to TRBJ1-1, with D maybe TRBD1 (5 bases). The CDR3 protein is CASSPLGADNTEAFF. The CDR3 DNA is TGTGCCAGCAGTCCCCTAGGGGCAGACAACACTGAAGCTTTCTTT.